These 13 T cell receptor beta chains were sequenced from one sample in a study of blood T cell repertoires in COVID-19. Only in-frame clones appear in the TCRdb table, and some are missing; sequencing was by immunoSEQ multiplex PCR. The sample holds some 150,000 clones; 84% are singletons and the top ten take more than 5%. The sample comprised PBMCs or T cells enriched from blood (not recorded which). Every receptor here comes from a woman aged 45-59 years who had been exposed to COVID-19.

The chain couples TRBV15 to TRBJ1-2; 7 bases agree with TRBD1. In germline, CDR1 is LNHNV, CDR2 YYDKDF (reference sequence). This CDR3 has 13 amino acids. With 5 bases clipped from V and 9 bases from J, the junction kept 9 bases outside the gene matches. The CDR3 is CATSDPGGRSYTF. The DNA for the CDR3 is TGTGCCACCAGCGACCCAGGGGGAAGGAGCTACACCTTC.

This chain connects TRBV6-1 to TRBJ1-6; D is possibly TRBD1 (6 bases). The germline CDR1 and CDR2 sequences are MNHNS and SASEGT. The CDR3 runs to 16 residues. V lost 0 bases and J 6 bases, leaving 12 bases between the germline ends. CDR3 sequence reads: CASSEAPRQANSPLHF. CDR3 nucleotide sequence: TGTGCCAGCAGTGAAGCACCTAGACAGGCTAATTCACCCCTCCACTTT.

This chain connects TRBV15 to TRBJ1-5, with D hard to call. Germline CDR1 LNHNV, CDR2 YYDKDF (reference sequence). The CDR3 covers 13 residues. V was pared by 1 base and J by 15 bases, with 16 bases between. CDR3: CATSRVGTPRRHF. The CDR3 DNA follows: TGTGCCACCAGCAGAGTTGGCACCCCCCGTCGGCATTTT.

J is TRBJ2-5 and V is TRBV5-4; a weak D match, TRBD2 (5 bases). The V gene's germline CDR1 is SGHNT and CDR2 YYREEE (reference sequence). Trimming shortened V by 4 bases and J by 3 bases, and 16 bases separated the two germline ends. The CDR3 is made up of 15 amino acids. The CDR3 reads CASSLEAEWEETQYF. Written as DNA, the CDR3 is TGTGCCAGCAGCCTGGAAGCGGAGTGGGAAGAGACCCAGTACTTC.

This sequence joins TRBV19 and TRBJ1-1, with 8 bases matching TRBD1. The length of the CDR3 is 15 residues. Trimming at V came to 7 bases and at J to 5 bases, leaving 12 bases not matched to a gene. Germline loops: CDR1 LNHDA, CDR2 SQIVND (reference sequence). The CDR3 here is CASKAHRGGMTEAFF. In DNA form, the CDR3 reads TGTGCCAGTAAGGCACACAGGGGGGGGATGACTGAAGCTTTCTTT.

CDR3 loop: CASSFSGLYNEQFF. DNA for the CDR3: TGTGCCAGCAGCTTTAGCGGTCTATACAATGAGCAGTTCTTC. This rearrangement joins TRBV11-2 to TRBJ2-1; perhaps TRBD2 as D (6 bases). This CDR3 spans 14 amino acids. The V and J ends lost 3 bases and 4 bases respectively, with 10 bases between them. Germline V CDR1 and CDR2: SGHAT, FQNNGV.

This chain links TRBV7-2 with TRBJ2-7, with 8 bases identical to TRBD1. CDR1 and CDR2 (germline): SGHTA, FQGNSA. There are 15 residues in the CDR3. Trimming removed 5 bases from V and 4 bases from J; junction bases left unmatched: 10. CDR3 amino acids: CASSPRQGFTYEQYF. The CDR3 DNA is TGTGCCAGCAGCCCACGACAGGGGTTTACATACGAGCAGTACTTC.

The rearrangement joins TRBV2 to TRBJ2-1, with 10 bases identical to TRBD2. The ends lost 7 bases at V and 9 bases at J; junction bases unmatched: 9. Germline V gene lookup returns CDR1 SNHLY and CDR2 FYNNEI. This CDR3 has 14 residues. The CDR3 DNA follows: TGTGCCAGCAAAAGGGGGCTAGCGGGAGTTGAGCAGTTCTTC. It translates to CASKRGLAGVEQFF.

This chain links TRBV12-3 or TRBV12-4 with TRBJ1-1; 7 bases align to TRBD1. This CDR3 spans 12 amino acids. V was pared by 5 bases and J by 6 bases, with 3 bases of the junction left unmatched. As DNA, the CDR3 is TGTGCCAGCAGTAGACAGGGCCCTGAAGCTTTCTTT. The encoded protein is CASSRQGPEAFF.

This clone was recorded only once. This sequence joins TRBV2 and TRBJ2-3; TRBD1 matches at 9 bases. V lost 6 bases to trimming and J lost 6 bases; unmatched junction nucleotides: 10. Germline CDR1 is SNHLY and CDR2 is FYNNEI. The CDR3 extends over 15 amino acids. The CDR3: CASSAGTGQWDTQYF. The DNA of the CDR3 is TGTGCCAGCAGCGCCGGGACAGGGCAATGGGATACGCAGTATTTT.

This clone was picked up one time. The chain has TRBV7-2 and TRBJ2-1; the match to TRBD2 covers 13 bases. The V and J ends lost 5 bases and 7 bases, in that order; junction bases with no gene match: 5. The CDR3 contains 15 residues. The V gene's germline CDR1 is SGHTA and CDR2 FQGNSA. The CDR3: CASSRTSGRTNEQFF. The CDR3 DNA reads TGTGCCAGCAGCCGGACTAGCGGGAGAACGAATGAGCAGTTCTTC.

V usage is TRBV6-1 and J usage is TRBJ2-4; 14 positions agree with TRBD2. The germline CDR1 and CDR2 sequences are MNHNS and SASEGT. The CDR3 length is 18 residues. V lost 4 bases and J lost 1; bases outside the gene matches: 6. This chain's CDR3 is CASSGLAGGASAKNIQYF. The CDR3 region has the DNA TGTGCCAGCAGTGGACTAGCGGGGGGGGCCTCTGCCAAAAACATTCAGTACTTC.

This clone was picked up one time. This chain links TRBV7-2 with TRBJ1-6, with 9 bases identical to TRBD1. The CDR3 is made up of 14 amino acids. Germline trimming cut 1 base from V and 9 bases from J; bases unmatched to any gene: 1. CDR1 and CDR2 from the germline V gene are SGHTA and FQGNSA. CDR3 amino acids: CASSLGDRVSPLHF. In nucleotides, the CDR3 is TGTGCCAGCAGCTTAGGGGACAGGGTTTCACCCCTCCACTTT.